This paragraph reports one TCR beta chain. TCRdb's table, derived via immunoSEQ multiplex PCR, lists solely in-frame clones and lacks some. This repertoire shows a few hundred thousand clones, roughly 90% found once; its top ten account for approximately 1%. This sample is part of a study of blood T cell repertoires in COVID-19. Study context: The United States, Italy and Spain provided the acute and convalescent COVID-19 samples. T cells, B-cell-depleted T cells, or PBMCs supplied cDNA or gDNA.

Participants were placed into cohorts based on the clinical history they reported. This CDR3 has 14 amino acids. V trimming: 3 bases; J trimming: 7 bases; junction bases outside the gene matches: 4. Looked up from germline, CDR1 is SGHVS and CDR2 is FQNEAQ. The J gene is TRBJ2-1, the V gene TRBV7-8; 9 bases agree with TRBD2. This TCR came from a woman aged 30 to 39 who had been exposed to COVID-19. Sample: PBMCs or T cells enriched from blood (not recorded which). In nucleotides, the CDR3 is TGTGCCAGCAGCTTGGGACTAGCAGGGAATGAGCAGTTCTTC. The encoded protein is CASSLGLAGNEQFF.